This TCR beta chain was observed in a study of CD8+ T cells in alopecia areata. Regarding treatment: oral pan-JAK inhibitor, 5-10 mg twice daily. This clone was observed a few times. V gave up 4 bases and J gave up 5 bases, with 15 bases separating them. This CDR3 has 14 amino acids. CDR1 is SNHLY, CDR2 FYNNEI, per germline. Extraction of RNA preceded its reverse transcription into cDNA, which served as the sequencing template. The assay was immunoSEQ multiplex PCR, and TCRdb's table has in-frame clones only and misses some. The table includes around 300,000 clones, approximately 60% detected once. The sample consisted of CD4+ T cells sorted from blood, taken around week 54, from a patient treated with tofacitinib. The receptor was isolated from a human donor with alopecia areata. The chain combines TRBV2 with TRBJ2-7, with D hard to call. The CDR3 sequence: CASSGPPEVDEQYF. CDR3 DNA sequence: TGTGCCAGCAGTGGACCCCCCGAAGTTGACGAGCAGTACTTC.